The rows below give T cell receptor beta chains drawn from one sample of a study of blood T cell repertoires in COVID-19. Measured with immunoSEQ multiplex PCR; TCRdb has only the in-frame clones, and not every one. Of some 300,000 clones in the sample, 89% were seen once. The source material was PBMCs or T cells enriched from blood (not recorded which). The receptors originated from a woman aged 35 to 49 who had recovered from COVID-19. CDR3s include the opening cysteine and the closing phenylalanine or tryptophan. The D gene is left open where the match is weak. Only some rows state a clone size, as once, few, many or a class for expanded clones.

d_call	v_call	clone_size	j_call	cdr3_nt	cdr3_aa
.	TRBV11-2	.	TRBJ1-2	TGTGCCAGCAGCTTAGGGCCCTATGGCTACACCTTC	CASSLGPYGYTF
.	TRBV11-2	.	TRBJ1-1	TGTGCCAGCAGCTTAGTCAGGGTGGACACTGAAGCTTTCTTT	CASSLVRVDTEAFF
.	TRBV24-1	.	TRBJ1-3	TGTGCCACCAGTGATTGCGGGGGACCAAACACCATATATTTT	CATSDCGGPNTIYF
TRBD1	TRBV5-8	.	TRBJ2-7	TGTGCCAGCAGCCATACAGGGGGCTCCTACGAGCAGTACTTC	CASSHTGGSYEQYF
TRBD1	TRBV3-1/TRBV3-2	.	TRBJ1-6	TGTGCCAGCGCGGGACAGACAAATTCACCCCTCCACTTT	CASAGQTNSPLHF
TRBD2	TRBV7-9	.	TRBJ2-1	TGTGCCAGCGGCGGGGAAAGACTAGCGGGAACGAATGAGCAGTTCTTC	CASGGERLAGTNEQFF
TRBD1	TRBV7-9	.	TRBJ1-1	TGTGCCAGCAGCCGGGACAGGGTGTATCCTGAAGCTTTCTTT	CASSRDRVYPEAFF
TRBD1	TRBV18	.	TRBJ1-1	TGTGCCAGCTCACCCATTCCGACAGGGGGCATGAACACTGAAGCTTTCTTT	CASSPIPTGGMNTEAFF
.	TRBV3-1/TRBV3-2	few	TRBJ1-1	TGTGCCAGCAGCCAAGGGACGGGAAGTCAAGCTTTCTTT	CASSQGTGSQAFF
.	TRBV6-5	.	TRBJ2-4	TGTGCCAGCAGTTCTCAGACGAGGGTAGCCAAAAACATTCAGTACTTC	CASSSQTRVAKNIQYF
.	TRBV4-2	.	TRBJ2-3	TGTGCCAGCAGCCCTCTAGGGACTCCCAGCACAGATACGCAGTATTTT	CASSPLGTPSTDTQYF
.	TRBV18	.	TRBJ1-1	TGTGCCAGCTCCACATCCAGGATTATGAACACTGAAGCTTTCTTT	CASSTSRIMNTEAFF
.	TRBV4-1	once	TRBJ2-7	TGCGCCAGCAGCCAAGCGCCGATCGGGAATTCCTACGAGCAGTACTTC	CASSQAPIGNSYEQYF
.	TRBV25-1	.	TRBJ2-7	TGTGCCAGCAGTGTAGGGGTTAGCTCCTACGAGCAGTACTTC	CASSVGVSSYEQYF
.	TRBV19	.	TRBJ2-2	TGTGCCAGTAGCGTCGTCAGGACTATAAACACCGGGGAGCTGTTTTTT	CASSVVRTINTGELFF
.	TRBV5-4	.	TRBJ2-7	TGTGCCAGCAGCTTGGTCAGCTCCTACGAGCAGTACTTC	CASSLVSSYEQYF
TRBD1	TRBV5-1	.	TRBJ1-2	TGCGCCAGCAGCTTGGGAAACCGGGACAGCCCCTATGGCTACACCTTC	CASSLGNRDSPYGYTF
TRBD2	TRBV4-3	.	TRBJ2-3	TGCGCCAGCAGCCGCTTTTTGACTAGCGGGATGGGCACAGATACGCAGTATTTT	CASSRFLTSGMGTDTQYF
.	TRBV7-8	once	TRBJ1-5	TGTGCCAGCAGCGGGCCCGGCGGGCAGCCCCAGCATTTT	CASSGPGGQPQHF
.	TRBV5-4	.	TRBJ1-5	TGTGCCAGCAGCCTCGACAAAAACAGGGCTCAGCCCCAGCATTTT	CASSLDKNRAQPQHF
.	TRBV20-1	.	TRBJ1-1	TGCAGCGCCACAGGGAGTGAAGCTTTCTTT	CSATGSEAFF
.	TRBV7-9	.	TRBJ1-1	TGTGCCAGCAGCTTGGGGGCAGGAACTGAAGCTTTCTTT	CASSLGAGTEAFF
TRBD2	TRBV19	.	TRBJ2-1	TGTGCCAGTAGTAAGGGACTAGCGGGTGCGGTCTACAATGAGCAGTTCTTC	CASSKGLAGAVYNEQFF
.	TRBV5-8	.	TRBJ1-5	TGTGCCAGCAGCTTATTCTCACATGGTGATCGGCCCCAGCATTTT	CASSLFSHGDRPQHF
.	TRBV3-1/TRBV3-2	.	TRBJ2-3	TGTGCCAGCAGCCAAGCCGTCTCCCCAGGGGATACGCAGTATTTT	CASSQAVSPGDTQYF
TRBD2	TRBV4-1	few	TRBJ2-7	TGCGCCAGCAGCCTTAGCGGGGGGAACTACGAGCAGTACTTC	CASSLSGGNYEQYF
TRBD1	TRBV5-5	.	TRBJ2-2	TGTGCCAGCAGCTTCAGTCGGACAGGGGCTAACACCGGGGAGCTGTTTTTT	CASSFSRTGANTGELFF
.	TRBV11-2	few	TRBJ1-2	TGTGCCAGCAGCTTAGCCGACTATGGCTACACCTTC	CASSLADYGYTF
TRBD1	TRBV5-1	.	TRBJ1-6	TGCGCCAGCAGCTTTCAGGGGGCGGTTAATTCACCCCTCCACTTT	CASSFQGAVNSPLHF
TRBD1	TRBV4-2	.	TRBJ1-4	TGTGCCAGCAGCCTTACAAAACAGGGGGGAGAGCGAAAACTGTTTTTT	CASSLTKQGGERKLFF
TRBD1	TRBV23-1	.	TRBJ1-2	TGCGCCAGCAGTCAAAAAAGGACAGGGGGGAACTATGGCTACACCTTC	CASSQKRTGGNYGYTF
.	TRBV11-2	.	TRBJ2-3	TGTGCCAGCAGCAACCGGCGGGATACGCAGTATTTT	CASSNRRDTQYF
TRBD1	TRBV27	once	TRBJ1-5	TGTGCCAGCAGTTTACAGGGGGCGCATCAGCCCCAGCATTTT	CASSLQGAHQPQHF
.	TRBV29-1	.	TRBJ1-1	TGCAGCGTGGTCAAACGGGAGAACACTGAAGCTTTCTTT	CSVVKRENTEAFF
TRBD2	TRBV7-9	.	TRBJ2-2	TGTGCCACCATAGCGGGAGGCGGATGGAGCGGGGAGCTGTTTTTT	CATIAGGGWSGELFF
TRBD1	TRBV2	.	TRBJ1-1	TGTGCCAGCAGTCCCGGGACAGGGTACACTGAAGCTTTCTTT	CASSPGTGYTEAFF
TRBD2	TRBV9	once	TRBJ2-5	TGTGCCAGCAGCGTAGAAGTAAGGGGACTAGCGGGTGAGACCCAGTACTTC	CASSVEVRGLAGETQYF
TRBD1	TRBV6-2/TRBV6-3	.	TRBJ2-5	TGTGCCAGCAGTTACCGCAGGGGGCTGGTAGAGACCCAGTACTTC	CASSYRRGLVETQYF
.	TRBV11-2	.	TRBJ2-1	TGTGCCAGCAGCGTCGGTCGGCAGGGAAGAGGAAATGAGCAGTTCTTC	CASSVGRQGRGNEQFF
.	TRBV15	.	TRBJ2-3	TGTGCCACCAGCAGAGACGAGGACAGCCCGGGGAACACAGATACGCAGTATTTT	CATSRDEDSPGNTDTQYF